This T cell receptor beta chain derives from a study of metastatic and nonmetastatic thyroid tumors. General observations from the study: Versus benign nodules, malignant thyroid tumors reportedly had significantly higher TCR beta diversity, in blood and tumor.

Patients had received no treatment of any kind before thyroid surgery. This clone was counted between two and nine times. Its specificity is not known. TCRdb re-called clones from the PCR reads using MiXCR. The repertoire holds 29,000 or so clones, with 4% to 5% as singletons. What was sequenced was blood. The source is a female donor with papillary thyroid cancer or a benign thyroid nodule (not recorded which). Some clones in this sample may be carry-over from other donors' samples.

The CDR3 DNA reads as TGTGCCAGTAGTATAGTAGCTTACTCGGGCCCATCAAAACGGGGTTCACCCCTCCACTTT. Residues: CASSIVAYSGPSKRGSPLHF. The chain carries TRBV5-6 and TRBJ1-6; no clear D. Trimming cost V 8 bases and J 9 bases, with 36 bases left between them. The CDR3 sequence is 20 residues long. The germline gives CDR1 SGHDT, CDR2 YYEEEE.